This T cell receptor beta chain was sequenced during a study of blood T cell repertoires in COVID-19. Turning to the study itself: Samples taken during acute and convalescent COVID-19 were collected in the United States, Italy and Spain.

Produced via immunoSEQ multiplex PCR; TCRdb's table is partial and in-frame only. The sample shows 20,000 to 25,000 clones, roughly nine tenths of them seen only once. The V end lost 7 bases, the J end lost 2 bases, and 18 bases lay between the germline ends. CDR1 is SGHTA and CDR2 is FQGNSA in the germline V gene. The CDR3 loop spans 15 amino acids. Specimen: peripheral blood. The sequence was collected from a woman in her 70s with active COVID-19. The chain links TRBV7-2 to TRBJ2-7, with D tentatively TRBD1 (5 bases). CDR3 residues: CASTLEQDAPYEQYF. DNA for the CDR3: TGTGCCAGCACCCTCGAACAGGACGCCCCCTACGAGCAGTACTTC. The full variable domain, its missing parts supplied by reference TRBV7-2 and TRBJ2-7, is GAGVSQSPSNKVTEKGKDVELRCDPISGHTALYWYRQSLGQGLEFLIYFQGNSAPDKSGLPSDRFSAERTGGSVSTLTIQRTQQEDSAVYLCASTLEQDAPYEQYFGPGTRLTVT.